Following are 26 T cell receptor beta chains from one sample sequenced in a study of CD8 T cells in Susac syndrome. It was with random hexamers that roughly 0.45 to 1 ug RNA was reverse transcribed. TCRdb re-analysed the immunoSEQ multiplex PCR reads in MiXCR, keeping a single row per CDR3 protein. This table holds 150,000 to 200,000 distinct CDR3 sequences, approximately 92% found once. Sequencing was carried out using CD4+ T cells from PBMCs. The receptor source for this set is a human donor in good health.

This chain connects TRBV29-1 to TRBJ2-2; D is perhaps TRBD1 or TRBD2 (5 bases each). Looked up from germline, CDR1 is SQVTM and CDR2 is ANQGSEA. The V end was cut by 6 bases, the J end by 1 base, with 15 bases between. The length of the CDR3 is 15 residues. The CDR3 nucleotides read TGCAGCGTCTTTAAGGGACCCCTGAACACCGGGGAGCTGTTTTTT. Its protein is CSVFKGPLNTGELFF.

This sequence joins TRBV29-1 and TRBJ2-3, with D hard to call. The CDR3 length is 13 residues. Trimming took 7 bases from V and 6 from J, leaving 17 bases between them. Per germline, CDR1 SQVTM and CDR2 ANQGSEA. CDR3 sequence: CSADRRARDTQYF. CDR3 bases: TGCAGCGCGGACCGTCGAGCAAGGGATACGCAGTATTTT.

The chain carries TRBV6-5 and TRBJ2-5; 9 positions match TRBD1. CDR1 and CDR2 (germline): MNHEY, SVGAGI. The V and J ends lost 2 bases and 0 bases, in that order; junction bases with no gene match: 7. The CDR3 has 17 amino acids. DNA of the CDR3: TGTGCCAGCAGTTACGGGGGGACAGGGCTCGACCAAGAGACCCAGTACTTC. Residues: CASSYGGTGLDQETQYF.

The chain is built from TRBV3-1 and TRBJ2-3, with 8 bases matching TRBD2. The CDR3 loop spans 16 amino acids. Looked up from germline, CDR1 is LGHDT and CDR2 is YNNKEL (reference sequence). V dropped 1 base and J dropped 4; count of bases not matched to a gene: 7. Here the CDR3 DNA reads TGTGCCAGCAGCCAAGTGTTCGGGGGGGGCGCAGATACGCAGTATTTT. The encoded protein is CASSQVFGGGADTQYF.

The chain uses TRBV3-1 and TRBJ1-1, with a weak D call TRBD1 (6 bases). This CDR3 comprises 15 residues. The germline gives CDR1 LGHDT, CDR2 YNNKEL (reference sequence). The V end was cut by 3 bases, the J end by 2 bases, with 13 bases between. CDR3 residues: CASSQGAGGNTEAFF. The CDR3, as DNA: TGTGCCAGCAGCCAGGGGGCGGGGGGTAACACTGAAGCTTTCTTT.

The CDR3 loop reads CASSVAGEGIQYF. The CDR3 bases are TGTGCCAGCAGTGTCGCAGGGGAGGGCATTCAGTACTTC. The gene calls are TRBV2 and TRBJ2-4; tentative D call: TRBD2 (7 bases). Germline V gene sequence: CDR1 SNHLY, CDR2 FYNNEI. The CDR3 covers 13 residues. The V end was cut by 4 bases, the J end by 9 bases, with 13 bases between.

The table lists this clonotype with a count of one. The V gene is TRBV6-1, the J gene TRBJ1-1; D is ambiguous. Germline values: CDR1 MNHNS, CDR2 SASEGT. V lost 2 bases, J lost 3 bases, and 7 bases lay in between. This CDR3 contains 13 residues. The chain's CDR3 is CASSEPSYTEAFF. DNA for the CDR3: TGTGCCAGCAGTGAACCCAGCTACACTGAAGCTTTCTTT.

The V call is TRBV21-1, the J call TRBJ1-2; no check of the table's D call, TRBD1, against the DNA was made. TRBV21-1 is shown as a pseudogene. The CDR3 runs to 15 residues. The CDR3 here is CASSIRGHGSYGYTF. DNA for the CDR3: TGTGCCAGCAGCATCAGGGGACACGGGAGCTATGGCTACACCTTC.

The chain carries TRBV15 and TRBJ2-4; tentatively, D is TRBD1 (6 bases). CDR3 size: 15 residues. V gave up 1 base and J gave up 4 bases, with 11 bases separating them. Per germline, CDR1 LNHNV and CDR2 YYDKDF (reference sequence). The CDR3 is CATSRAGQLKNIQYF. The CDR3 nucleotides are TGTGCCACCAGCAGAGCTGGACAGTTAAAAAACATTCAGTACTTC.

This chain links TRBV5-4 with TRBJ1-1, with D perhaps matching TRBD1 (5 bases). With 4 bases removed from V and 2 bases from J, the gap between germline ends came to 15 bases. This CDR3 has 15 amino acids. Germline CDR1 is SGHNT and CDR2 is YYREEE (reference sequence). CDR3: CASSPPGRTNTEAFF. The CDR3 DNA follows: TGTGCCAGCAGCCCTCCGGGACGAACAAACACTGAAGCTTTCTTT. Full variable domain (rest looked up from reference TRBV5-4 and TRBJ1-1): ETGVTQSPTHLIKTRGQQVTLRCSSQSGHNTVSWYQQALGQGPQFIFQYYREEENGRGNFPPRFSGLQFPNYSSELNVNALELDDSALYLCASSPPGRTNTEAFFGQGTRLTVV.

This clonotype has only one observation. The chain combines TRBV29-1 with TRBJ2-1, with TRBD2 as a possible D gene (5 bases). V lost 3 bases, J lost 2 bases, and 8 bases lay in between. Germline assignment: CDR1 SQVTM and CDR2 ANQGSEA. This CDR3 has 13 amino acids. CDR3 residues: CSVDRETYNEQFF. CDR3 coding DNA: TGCAGCGTTGATAGGGAGACCTACAATGAGCAGTTCTTC.

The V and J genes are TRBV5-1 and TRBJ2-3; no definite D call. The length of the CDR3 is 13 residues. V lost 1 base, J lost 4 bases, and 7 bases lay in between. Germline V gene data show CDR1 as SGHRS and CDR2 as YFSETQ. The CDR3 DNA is TGCGCCAGCAGCTTGTCTATCCCAGATACGCAGTATTTT. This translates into CASSLSIPDTQYF.

CDR3 DNA sequence: TGCGCCAGCAGTCCGAAGGACAGGGCGGGAGACCCGACCGGGGAGCTGTTTTTT. It yields the protein CASSPKDRAGDPTGELFF. The chain is built from TRBV23-1 and TRBJ2-2; tentative D call: TRBD1 (8 bases). TRBV23-1 is recorded as an ORF, its role being uncertain. V shed 4 bases and J shed 5 bases, with 23 bases lying between them. The CDR3 is 18 residues long.

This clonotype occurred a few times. CDR3 in amino acids: CASSSLASRGQPQHF. CDR3 in DNA: TGTGCCAGCAGTTCTCTTGCTTCCCGGGGGCAGCCCCAGCATTTT. The V call is TRBV6-5, the J call TRBJ1-5; TRBD1 is a possible D gene (5 bases). This CDR3 is built from 15 residues. V lost 4 bases to trimming and J lost 7 bases, with 17 bases between them. Germline V gene sequence: CDR1 MNHEY, CDR2 SVGAGI.

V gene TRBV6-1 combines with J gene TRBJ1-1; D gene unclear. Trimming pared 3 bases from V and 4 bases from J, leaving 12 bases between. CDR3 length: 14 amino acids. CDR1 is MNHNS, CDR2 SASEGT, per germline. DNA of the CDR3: TGTGCCAGCAGTGACCCGGGGTCCACCACTGAAGCTTTCTTT. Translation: CASSDPGSTTEAFF.

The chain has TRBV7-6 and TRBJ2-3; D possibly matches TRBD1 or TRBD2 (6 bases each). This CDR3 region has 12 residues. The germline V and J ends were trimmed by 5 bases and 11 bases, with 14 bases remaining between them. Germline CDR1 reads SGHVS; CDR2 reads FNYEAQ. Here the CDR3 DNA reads TGTGCCAGCAGCCCGTCGGGGGCTGGGCAGTATTTT. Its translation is CASSPSGAGQYF.

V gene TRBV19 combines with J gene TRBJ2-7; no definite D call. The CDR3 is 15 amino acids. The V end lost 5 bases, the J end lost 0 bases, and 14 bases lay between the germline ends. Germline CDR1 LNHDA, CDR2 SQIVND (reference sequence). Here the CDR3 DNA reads TGTGCCAGTAGTGATCCTGCTGGAAGCTCCTACGAGCAGTACTTC. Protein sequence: CASSDPAGSSYEQYF.

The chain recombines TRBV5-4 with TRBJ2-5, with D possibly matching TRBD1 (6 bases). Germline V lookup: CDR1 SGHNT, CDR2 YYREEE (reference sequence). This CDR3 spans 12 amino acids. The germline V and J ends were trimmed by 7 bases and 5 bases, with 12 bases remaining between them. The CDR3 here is CASQGYSETQYF. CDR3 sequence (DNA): TGTGCCAGCCAGGGGTACTCGGAGACCCAGTACTTC.

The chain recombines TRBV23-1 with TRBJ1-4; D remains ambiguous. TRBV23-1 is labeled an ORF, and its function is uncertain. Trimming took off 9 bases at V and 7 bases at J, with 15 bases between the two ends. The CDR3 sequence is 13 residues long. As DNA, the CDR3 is TGCGCCAGTAGATTCGGGGTCGGTGAAAAACTGTTTTTT. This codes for CASRFGVGEKLFF.

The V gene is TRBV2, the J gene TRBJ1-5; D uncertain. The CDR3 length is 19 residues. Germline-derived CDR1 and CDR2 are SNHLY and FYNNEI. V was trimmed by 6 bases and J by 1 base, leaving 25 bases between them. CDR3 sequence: CASSLGRVVGYGSNQPQHF. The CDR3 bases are TGTGCCAGCAGCCTAGGGAGGGTGGTGGGGTATGGGAGCAATCAGCCCCAGCATTTT.

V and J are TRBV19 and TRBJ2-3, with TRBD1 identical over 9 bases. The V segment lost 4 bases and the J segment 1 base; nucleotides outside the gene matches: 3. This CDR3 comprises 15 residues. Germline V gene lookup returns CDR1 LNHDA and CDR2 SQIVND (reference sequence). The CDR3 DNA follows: TGTGCCAGTAGTAACAGGGGGCCCCGCACAGATACGCAGTATTTT. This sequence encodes CASSNRGPRTDTQYF.

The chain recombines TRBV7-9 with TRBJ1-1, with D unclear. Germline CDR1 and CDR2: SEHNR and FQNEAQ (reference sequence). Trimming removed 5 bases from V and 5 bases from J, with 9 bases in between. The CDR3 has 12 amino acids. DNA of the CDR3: TGTGCCAGCAGCGACGACGGGACTGAAGCTTTCTTT. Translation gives CASSDDGTEAFF.

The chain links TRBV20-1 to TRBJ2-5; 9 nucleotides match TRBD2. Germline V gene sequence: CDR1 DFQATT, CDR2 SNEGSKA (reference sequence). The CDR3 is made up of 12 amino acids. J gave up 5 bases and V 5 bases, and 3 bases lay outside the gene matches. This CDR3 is CSALAGVETQYF. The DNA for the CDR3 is TGCAGTGCTTTAGCGGGGGTCGAGACCCAGTACTTC.

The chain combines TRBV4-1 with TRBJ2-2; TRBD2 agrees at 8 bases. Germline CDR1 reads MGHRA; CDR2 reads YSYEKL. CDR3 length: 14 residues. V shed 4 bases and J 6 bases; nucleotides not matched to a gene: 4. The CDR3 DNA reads TGCGCCAGCAGCCTTTCGGGACTAGCCGGGGAGCTGTTTTTT. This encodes CASSLSGLAGELFF.

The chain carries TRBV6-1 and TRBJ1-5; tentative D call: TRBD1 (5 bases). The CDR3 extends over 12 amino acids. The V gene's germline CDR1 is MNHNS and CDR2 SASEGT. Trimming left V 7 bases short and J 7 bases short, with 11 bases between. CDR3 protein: CASTTGRQPQHF. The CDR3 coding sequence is TGTGCCAGCACTACAGGTCGGCAGCCCCAGCATTTT.

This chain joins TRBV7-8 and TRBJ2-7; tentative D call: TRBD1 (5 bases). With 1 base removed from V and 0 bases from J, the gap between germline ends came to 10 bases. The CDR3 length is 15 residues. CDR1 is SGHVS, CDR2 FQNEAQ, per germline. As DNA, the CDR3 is TGTGCCAGCAGCTTAGAACAGGTGCTCTCCTACGAGCAGTACTTC. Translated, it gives CASSLEQVLSYEQYF.